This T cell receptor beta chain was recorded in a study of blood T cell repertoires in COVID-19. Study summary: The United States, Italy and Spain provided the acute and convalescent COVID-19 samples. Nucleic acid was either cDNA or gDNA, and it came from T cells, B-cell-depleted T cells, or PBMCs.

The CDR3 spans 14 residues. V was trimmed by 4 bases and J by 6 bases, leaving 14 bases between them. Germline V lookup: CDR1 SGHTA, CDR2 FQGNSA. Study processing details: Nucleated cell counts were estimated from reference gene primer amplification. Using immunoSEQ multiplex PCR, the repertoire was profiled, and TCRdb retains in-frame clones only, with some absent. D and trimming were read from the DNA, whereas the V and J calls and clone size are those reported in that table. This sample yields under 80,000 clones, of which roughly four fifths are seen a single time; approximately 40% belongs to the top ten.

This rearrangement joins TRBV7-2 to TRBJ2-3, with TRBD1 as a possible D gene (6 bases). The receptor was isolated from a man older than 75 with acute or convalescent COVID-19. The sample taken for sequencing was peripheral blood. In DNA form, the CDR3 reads TGTGCCAGCAGCTCCAATGGGGGCGGGGATACGCAGTATTTT. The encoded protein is CASSSNGGGDTQYF.